These T cell receptor beta chains were read from a single sample in a study of T cells in Graves' hyperthyroidism and ophthalmopathy. TCRdb called the multiplex PCR reads again in MiXCR, with one record for every CDR3 protein. The sample records about 130,000 distinct CDR3 sequences, roughly a fifth being singletons. Sequencing was performed on blood. Receptors originate from a woman between 45 and 65 years old with Graves' hyperthyroidism that later progressed to Graves' ophthalmopathy. CDR3s include the opening cysteine and the closing phenylalanine or tryptophan. The order of the fields is V gene, D gene, J gene, clone size, CDR3 DNA, CDR3 protein. D genes are given only for firm matches. Not every row has a clone size; where given, it reads once, few, many or a size class.

>TRBV14|-|TRBJ2-1|-
TGTGCCAGCAGCCAAGAAGCAGTCGATGAGCAGTTCTTC
CASSQEAVDEQFF
>TRBV28|-|TRBJ2-3|few
TGTGCCAGCAGCCCCGCGGGCCCAGGTGCTAGCACAGATACGCAGTATTTT
CASSPAGPGASTDTQYF
>TRBV20-1|-|TRBJ2-1|-
TGCAGTGCTAGAGATCGAGGTGCAGGAAGAGAGACCCAGTTCTTC
CSARDRGAGRETQFF
>TRBV9|TRBD2|TRBJ2-7|few
TGTGCCAGCAGCGGGAGCGGGGGGAGGCCCTACGAGCAGTACTTC
CASSGSGGRPYEQYF
>TRBV5-6|TRBD1|TRBJ2-2|few
TGTGCCAGCAGCTTGAAGGGGGCGGACACCGGGGAGCTGTTTTTT
CASSLKGADTGELFF
>TRBV20-1|-|TRBJ2-5|once
TGCAGTGCTAGCATGGGGGCCGGAGAGACCCAGTACTTC
CSASMGAGETQYF
>TRBV11-2|-|TRBJ2-5|many
TGTGCCAGCAGCCTCTGGATGAACGTTTACCAAGAGACCCAGTACTTC
CASSLWMNVYQETQYF
>TRBV20-1|TRBD1|TRBJ2-1|-
TGCAGTGCTAGAGTTCCACAGGGGCTCTCCTACAATGAGCAGTTCTTC
CSARVPQGLSYNEQFF
>TRBV5-5|-|TRBJ1-2|-
TGTGCCAGCAGCTCCACTCTCGGGGGGATGTATGGCTACACCTTC
CASSSTLGGMYGYTF
>TRBV7-6|TRBD2|TRBJ2-1|many
TGTGCCAGCAGCTCTAGCGGGACTGGGGGTGAGCAGTTCTTC
CASSSSGTGGEQFF
>TRBV20-1|-|TRBJ2-3|many
TGCAGTGCTACGGGACCGCACACAGATACGCAGTATTTT
CSATGPHTDTQYF
>TRBV10-3|-|TRBJ2-5|many
TGTGCCATCAGTGTAGGGTACCAAGAGACCCAGTACTTC
CAISVGYQETQYF
>TRBV28|-|TRBJ1-5|many
TGTGCCAGCAGCCCCCAGGTCTATAGCAATCAGCCCCAGCATTTT
CASSPQVYSNQPQHF
>TRBV20-1|TRBD2|TRBJ2-5|many
TGCAGTGCTAGAGTGGCCCTAGCGGGAGCAGAGACCCAGTACTTC
CSARVALAGAETQYF
>TRBV6-1|-|TRBJ2-1|few
TGTGCCAGCAGTCATTTGCACAATGAGCAGTTCTTC
CASSHLHNEQFF
>TRBV7-7|TRBD2|TRBJ2-3|-
TGTGCTAGCAGCGTGACTAGCGGGAAGGAAGATACGCAGTATTTT
CASSVTSGKEDTQYF
>TRBV18|-|TRBJ2-3|many
TGTGCCAGCTCACCCGTCGGGGGAACAGATACGCAGTATTTT
CASSPVGGTDTQYF
>TRBV6-1|TRBD2|TRBJ2-7|many
TGTGCCAGCAGCGACGCGGGGGGCCGCTACGAGCAGTACTTC
CASSDAGGRYEQYF
>TRBV12-3/TRBV12-4|-|TRBJ2-2|-
TGTGCCAGCAGTTTAAGACACTCCGGGGAGCTGTTTTTT
CASSLRHSGELFF
>TRBV20-1|-|TRBJ1-2|many
TGCAGTGCTAGTACTAGGGACGGACACTATGGCTACACCTTC
CSASTRDGHYGYTF
>TRBV11-2|-|TRBJ2-6|few
TGTGCCAGCAGCTTCAAAGGTGCTGGGGCCAACGTCCTGACTTTC
CASSFKGAGANVLTF
>TRBV7-9|TRBD1|TRBJ1-1|many
TGTGCCAGCAACCCAGGGGGGACTGAAGCTTTCTTT
CASNPGGTEAFF
>TRBV5-1|-|TRBJ2-3|-
TGCGCCAGCAGCCTCGGACAGGAGGGAGTAGATACGCAGTATTTT
CASSLGQEGVDTQYF
>TRBV7-9|TRBD1|TRBJ1-1|many
TGTGCCAGCAGCCTCAGGGGGCAATTGAACACTGAAGCTTTCTTT
CASSLRGQLNTEAFF
>TRBV20-1|-|TRBJ2-5|many
TGCAGTGCTAGGCAGGCTGGGGTAGAGACCCAGTACTTC
CSARQAGVETQYF
>TRBV7-8|-|TRBJ2-3|-
TGTGCCAGCAGGGAGGATAATCGGGATACGCAGTATTTT
CASREDNRDTQYF
>TRBV7-8|TRBD2|TRBJ2-1|-
TGTGCCAGCAGCTCCGGGACTAGCGGGAGGTTAAACAATGAGCAGTTCTTC
CASSSGTSGRLNNEQFF
>TRBV11-2|TRBD2|TRBJ2-1|-
TGTGCCAGCAGCTCGTGGGGTAGCGGGAGGTCGTTCAATGAGCAGTTCTTC
CASSSWGSGRSFNEQFF
>TRBV28|-|TRBJ2-6|-
TGTGCCGTTCACTCTGGGGCCAACGTCCTGACTTTC
CAVHSGANVLTF
>TRBV18|-|TRBJ2-3|-
TGTGCCAGCTCACAGGGGTTCCAAGGCCCAGATACGCAGTATTTT
CASSQGFQGPDTQYF
>TRBV20-1|TRBD1|TRBJ2-1|many
TGCAGTGCTAGTAAAAACAGGGGAATTGAGCAGTTCTTC
CSASKNRGIEQFF
>TRBV7-3|-|TRBJ2-3|many
TGTGCCAGCAGCCCCTACTCCCGGGATGTTCTAGATACGCAGTATTTT
CASSPYSRDVLDTQYF
>TRBV28|-|TRBJ2-7|many
TGTGCCAGCAGTTTATATGGTCTGGGGACCGCCTACGAGCAGTACTTC
CASSLYGLGTAYEQYF
>TRBV4-1|-|TRBJ1-4|-
TGCGCCAGCAGCCAAGTCTGGGGCTCTGCAACTAATGAAAAACTGTTTTTT
CASSQVWGSATNEKLFF
>TRBV20-1|-|TRBJ2-3|-
TGCAGTGCTAGAGATGGGACTCGCTTTGGCACGCAGTATTTT
CSARDGTRFGTQYF
>TRBV6-1|-|TRBJ1-1|many
TGTGCCAGCAGTTATGATAGGGAAGCTTTCTTT
CASSYDREAFF
>TRBV29-1|-|TRBJ1-5|many
TGCAGCGTCCGGGACGGAAATAGCAATCAGCCCCAGCATTTT
CSVRDGNSNQPQHF
>TRBV28|-|TRBJ2-7|many
TGTGCCAGCACTTTGGCAGGCAGGAATGTCGAGCAGTACTTC
CASTLAGRNVEQYF
>TRBV7-2|-|TRBJ1-1|-
TGTGCCAGCAGCCGCCGGGCGGACACTGAAGCTTTCTTT
CASSRRADTEAFF
>TRBV28|-|TRBJ2-7|-
TGTGCCAGCAGTCCAGGACCGCCCTACGAGCAGTACTTC
CASSPGPPYEQYF
>TRBV2|-|TRBJ2-2|-
TGTGCCAGCAGCGCTGGGACCGGGGAGCTGTTTTTT
CASSAGTGELFF
>TRBV19|TRBD1|TRBJ1-1|-
TGTGCCAGTAGTATCGGGACAGCAACTGAAGCTTTCTTT
CASSIGTATEAFF